Below, 10 T cell receptor beta chains from the same sample are listed, as sequenced in a study of tumor-infiltrating lymphocytes in primary liver carcinoma. Each 20-30 mg portion of unsorted bulk tissue served as the source for co-extraction of RNA and DNA. TCR beta cDNA was reverse-transcribed from roughly 520 ng of total RNA. The reaction used a constant-region primer and ProtoScript II reverse transcriptase. A slightly modified ARM-PCR protocol with three nested multiplex PCR rounds produced these TCR beta libraries. The two initial PCR rounds, ten to eleven cycles each, used TRBV1-TRBV30 forward and C-beta reverse primers. From the multiplex PCR reads, TCRdb called clonotypes with MiXCR, one entry per CDR3 protein. The repertoire holds approximately 80,000 distinct CDR3 sequences, with roughly 69% as singletons. The sample consisted of tumor-adjacent normal liver tissue. The receptors come from a man aged 35-49 years with primary liver carcinoma and hepatitis B virus infection.

The chain links TRBV20-1 to TRBJ2-3; 9 positions agree with TRBD1. The J call may be in error: the DNA end matches TRBJ1-5 better. CDR1 is DFQATT and CDR2 is SNEGSKA in the germline V gene (reference sequence). This CDR3 has 13 amino acids. The CDR3 DNA reads TGCAGCGTGGACAGGGGTAGCACAGATACGCAGCATTTT. Amino acid sequence: CSVDRGSTDTQHF.

Remarks on this clonotype: Here the CDR3 omits its conserved ending phenylalanine or tryptophan, so a read error is the likely source. CDR3 nucleotide sequence: TGTGCCAGCACCGGGACAGACTTGAACACTGAAGCTTTCCTT. This sequence encodes CASTGTDLNTEAFL. V gene TRBV11-1 combines with J gene TRBJ1-1; 7 nucleotides align to TRBD1. Trimming removed 7 bases from V and 0 bases from J; junction bases left unmatched: 5. This CDR3 contains 14 residues. The germline CDR1 and CDR2 sequences are SGHAT and FQDESV (reference sequence).

This clonotype has more than one count but fewer than ten. No conserved phenylalanine or tryptophan is present at the end of the CDR3, so a read error is the likely explanation. J is TRBJ2-3 and V is TRBV6-1, with D perhaps matching TRBD2 (5 bases). CDR1 and CDR2 (germline): MNHNS, SASEGT. The length of the CDR3 is 12 residues. Trimming cost V 8 bases and J 9 bases, with 15 bases left between them. The CDR3 is CASSIGVETQYL. The CDR3 nucleotides are TGTGCCAGCTCAATCGGGGTAGAAACGCAGTATTTG.

This clonotype appeared many times. The rearrangement joins TRBV5-1 to TRBJ1-5; 9 bases are shared with TRBD1. The CDR3 sequence is 15 residues long. Germline CDR1 SGHRS, CDR2 YFSETQ. The V gene end was trimmed by 4 bases and the J gene end by 0 bases; junction bases not matched to a gene: 2. The CDR3 nucleotides read TGCGCCAGCAGCAGGGGACAGGGTAGCAATCAGCCCCAGCATTTT. The encoded protein is CASSRGQGSNQPQHF.

A remark on this clonotype: One junction end does not reproduce the germline sequence, and a read error may be involved. The chain uses TRBV7-9 and TRBJ1-5; D gene ambiguous. CDR3 length: 13 amino acids. Germline V gives CDR1 SEHNR, CDR2 FQNEAQ (reference sequence). The CDR3 DNA sequence: TGTGCCAGCAGAGGCAGTATCACTCAGCCCCAGCATTTC. Residues: CASRGSITQPQHF.

This clonotype appeared once. The junction does not match germline at one end; this may be a read error. The chain carries TRBV4-1 and TRBJ2-7; the match to TRBD2 covers 10 bases. The CDR3 runs 13 residues. In germline, CDR1 is MGHRA, CDR2 YSYEKL. CDR3 in amino acids: CVSSLAGVGQQYF. The CDR3 DNA follows: TGCGTCAGCAGCCTAGCGGGAGTAGGCCAGCAGTATTTC.

This clonotype came up a few times. The chain uses TRBV6-6 and TRBJ2-7; D remains unclear. Germline V gene sequence: CDR1 MNHNY, CDR2 SVGAGI (reference sequence). V dropped 4 bases and J dropped 3 bases, with 10 bases sitting between them. This CDR3 is built from 13 residues. The CDR3 nucleotides are TGTGCCAGCAGTTTCGGACCGGACTACGAGCAGTACTTC. Translating it yields CASSFGPDYEQYF.

This chain joins TRBV28 and TRBJ1-1; the D gene is possibly TRBD1 (5 bases). CDR3 length: 14 amino acids. The V gene lost 10 bases and the J gene lost 3 bases, with 18 bases spanning the gap. Germline loops: CDR1 MDHEN, CDR2 SYDVKM. In DNA form, the CDR3 reads TGTGCCAACAGGACGGGGGAGGCCCACACTGAAGCTTTCTTT. This codes for CANRTGEAHTEAFF. Looking up the rest from reference TRBV28 and TRBJ1-1 gives the full variable domain: DVKVTQSSRYLVKRTGEKVFLECVQDMDHENMFWYRQDPGLGLRLIYFSYDVKMKEKGDIPEGYSVSREKKERFSLILESASTNQTSMYLCANRTGEAHTEAFFGQGTRLTVV.

This chain links TRBV11-2 with TRBJ2-7; TRBD1 matches at 7 bases. This CDR3 region has 15 residues. Germline V gene data show CDR1 as SGHAT and CDR2 as FQNNGV. Germline trimming cut 6 bases from V and 5 bases from J; bases unmatched to any gene: 13. The CDR3 reads CASSPPLTGNDEQYF. The CDR3, as DNA: TGTGCCAGCAGTCCCCCTCTGACAGGGAACGACGAGCAGTACTTC.

A remark on this clonotype: This may come from a read error, since a much larger clone is one base off. The chain links TRBV7-9 to TRBJ2-1; D is possibly TRBD1 or TRBD2 (5 bases each). The germline CDR1 and CDR2 sequences are SEHNR and FQNEAQ (reference sequence). This CDR3 spans 19 amino acids. CDR3 sequence reads: CDSSPSFGGNRGSYNEQFF. The CDR3, as DNA: TGTGACAGCAGCCCTTCCTTTGGGGGAAACCGAGGCTCCTACAATGAGCAGTTCTTC.